This T cell receptor beta chain appears in the sequencing data of a study of post-analysis software for immune sequencing data. Unmatched junction bases numbered 8, after V lost 1 base and J lost 11 bases. The CDR3 has 15 residues. Germline loops: CDR1 LGHNA, CDR2 YNFKEQ. Findings and caveats of the study: Significantly lower normalized Chao1 diversity was found in patients with multiple sclerosis relative to controls. Comparison of patients with controls showed roughly five TRBV segments more frequent in patients, TRBV5-6, TRBV5-1 and TRBV20-1 among them.

Unique molecular identifiers were built into the TCR beta cDNA libraries. From the PCR reads, TCRdb called clonotypes with MiXCR, one entry per CDR3 protein. Of some 700,000 distinct CDR3 sequences listed, roughly three fifths were seen once; the top ten hold about 11%. This clonotype appeared a single time. Its antigen is undetermined. Sequenced material: blood. The chain joins TRBV4-2 to TRBJ2-5, with 12 bases fitting TRBD2. This TCR was recovered from a girl aged 2 to 10 with multiple sclerosis. The DNA for the CDR3 is TGTGCCAGCAGCCAAGGACTAGCGGGAGAGTGGGAGCAGTACTTC. Amino acid sequence: CASSQGLAGEWEQYF.